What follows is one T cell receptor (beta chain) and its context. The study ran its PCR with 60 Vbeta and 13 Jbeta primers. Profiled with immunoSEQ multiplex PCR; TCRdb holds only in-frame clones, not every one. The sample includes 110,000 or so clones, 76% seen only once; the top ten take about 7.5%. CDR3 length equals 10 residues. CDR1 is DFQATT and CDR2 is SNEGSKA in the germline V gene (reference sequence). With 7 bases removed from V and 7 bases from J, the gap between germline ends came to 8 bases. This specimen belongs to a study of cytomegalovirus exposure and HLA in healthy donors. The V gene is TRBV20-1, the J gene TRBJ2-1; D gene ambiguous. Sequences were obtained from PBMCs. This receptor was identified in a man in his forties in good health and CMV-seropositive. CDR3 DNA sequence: TGCAGTGTCCCACTGAATGAGCAGTTCTTC. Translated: CSVPLNEQFF.